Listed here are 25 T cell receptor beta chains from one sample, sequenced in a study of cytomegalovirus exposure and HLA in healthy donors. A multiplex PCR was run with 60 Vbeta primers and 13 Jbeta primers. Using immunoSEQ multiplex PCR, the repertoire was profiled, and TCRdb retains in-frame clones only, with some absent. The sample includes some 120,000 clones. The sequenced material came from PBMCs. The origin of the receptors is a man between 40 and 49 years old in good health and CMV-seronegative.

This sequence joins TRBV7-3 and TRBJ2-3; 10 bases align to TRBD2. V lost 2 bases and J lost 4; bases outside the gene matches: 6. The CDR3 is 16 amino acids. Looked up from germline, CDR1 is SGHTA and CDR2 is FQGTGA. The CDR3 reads CASSLLGLADPDTQYF. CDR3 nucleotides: TGTGCCAGCAGCTTACTCGGACTAGCGGACCCAGATACGCAGTATTTT.

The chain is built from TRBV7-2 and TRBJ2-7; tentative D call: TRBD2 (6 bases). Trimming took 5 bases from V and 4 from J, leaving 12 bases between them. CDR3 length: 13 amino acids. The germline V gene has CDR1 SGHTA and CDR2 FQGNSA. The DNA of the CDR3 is TGTGCCAGCAGCGTCCGGGACTGGTACGAGCAGTACTTC. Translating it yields CASSVRDWYEQYF.

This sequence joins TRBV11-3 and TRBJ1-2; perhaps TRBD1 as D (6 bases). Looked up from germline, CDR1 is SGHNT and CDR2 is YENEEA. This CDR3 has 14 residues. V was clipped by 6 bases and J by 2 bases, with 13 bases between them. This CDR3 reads CASSSRTVNYGYTF. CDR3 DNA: TGTGCCAGCAGTTCCAGGACAGTGAACTATGGCTACACCTTC.

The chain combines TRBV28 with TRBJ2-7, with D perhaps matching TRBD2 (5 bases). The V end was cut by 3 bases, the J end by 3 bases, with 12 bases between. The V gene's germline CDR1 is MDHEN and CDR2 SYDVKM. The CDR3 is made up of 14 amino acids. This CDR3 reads CASSFEGADYEQYF. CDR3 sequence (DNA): TGTGCCAGCAGTTTTGAGGGTGCAGACTACGAGCAGTACTTC.

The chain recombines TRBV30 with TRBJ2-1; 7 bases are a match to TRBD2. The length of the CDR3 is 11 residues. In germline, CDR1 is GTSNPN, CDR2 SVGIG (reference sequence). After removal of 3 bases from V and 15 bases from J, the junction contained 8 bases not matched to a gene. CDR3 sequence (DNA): TGTGCCTGGAGCCGTGGGAGGGCAAGGTTCTTC. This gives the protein CAWSRGRARFF.

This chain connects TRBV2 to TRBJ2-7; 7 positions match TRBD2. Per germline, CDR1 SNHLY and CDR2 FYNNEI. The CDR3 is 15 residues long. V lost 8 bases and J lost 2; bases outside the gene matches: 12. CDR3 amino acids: CASLLAGALTYEQYF. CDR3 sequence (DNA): TGTGCCAGCCTCTTAGCGGGCGCACTAACCTACGAGCAGTACTTC.

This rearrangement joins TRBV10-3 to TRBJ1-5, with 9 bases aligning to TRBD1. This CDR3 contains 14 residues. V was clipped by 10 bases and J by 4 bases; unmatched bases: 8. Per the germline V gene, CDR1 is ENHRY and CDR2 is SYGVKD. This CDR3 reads CATAGTGPNQPQHF. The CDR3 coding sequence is TGTGCCACCGCCGGGACAGGGCCGAATCAGCCCCAGCATTTT.

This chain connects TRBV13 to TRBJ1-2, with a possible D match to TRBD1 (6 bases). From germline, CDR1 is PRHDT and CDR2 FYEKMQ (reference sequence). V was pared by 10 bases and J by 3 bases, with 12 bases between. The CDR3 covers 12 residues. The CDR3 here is CATQEGDYGYTF. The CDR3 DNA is TGTGCCACACAAGAGGGGGACTATGGCTACACCTTC.

The CDR3 spells CASSYSQGPGGYTF. The CDR3 DNA reads TGTGCCAGCAGTTACTCCCAGGGGCCCGGCGGCTACACCTTC. V gene TRBV6-5 combines with J gene TRBJ1-2; D might be TRBD1 (6 bases). CDR3 length: 14 residues. CDR1 and CDR2 from the germline V gene are MNHEY and SVGAGI. The ends were cut back, 0 bases at V and 8 bases at J, with 13 bases in the middle.

The DNA for the CDR3 is TGCGCCAGCAGCTGGGGGACTAGGGATACCGGGGAGCTGTTTTTT. As protein: CASSWGTRDTGELFF. The chain combines TRBV5-1 with TRBJ2-2; 8 positions agree with TRBD2. CDR3 length equals 15 residues. The germline CDR1 and CDR2 sequences are SGHRS and YFSETQ. V was pared by 3 bases and J by 5 bases, with 6 bases of the junction left unmatched.

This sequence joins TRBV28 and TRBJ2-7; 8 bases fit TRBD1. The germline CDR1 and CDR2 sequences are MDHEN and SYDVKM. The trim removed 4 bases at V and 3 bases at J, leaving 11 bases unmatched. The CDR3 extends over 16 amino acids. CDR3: CASSSYRQGRSYEQYF. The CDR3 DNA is TGTGCCAGCAGTTCATACCGACAGGGGAGAAGCTACGAGCAGTACTTC.

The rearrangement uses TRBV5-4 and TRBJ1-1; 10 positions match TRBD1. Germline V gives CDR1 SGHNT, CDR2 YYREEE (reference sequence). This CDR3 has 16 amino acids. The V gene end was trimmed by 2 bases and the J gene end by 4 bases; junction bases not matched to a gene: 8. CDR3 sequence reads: CASSFRIRTGGTEAFF. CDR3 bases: TGTGCCAGCAGCTTCAGGATTCGGACAGGGGGCACTGAAGCTTTCTTT.

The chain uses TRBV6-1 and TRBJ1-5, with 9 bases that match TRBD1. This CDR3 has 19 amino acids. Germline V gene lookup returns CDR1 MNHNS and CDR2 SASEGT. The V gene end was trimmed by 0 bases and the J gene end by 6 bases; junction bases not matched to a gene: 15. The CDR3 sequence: CASSEALPGQGIDRQPQHF. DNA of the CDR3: TGTGCCAGCAGTGAAGCGCTTCCCGGACAGGGGATTGATCGTCAGCCCCAGCATTTT.

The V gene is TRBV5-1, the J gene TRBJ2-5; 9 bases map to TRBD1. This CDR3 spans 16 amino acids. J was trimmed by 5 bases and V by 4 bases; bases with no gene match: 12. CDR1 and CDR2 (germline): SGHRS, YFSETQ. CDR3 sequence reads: CASSTVTGGRMETQYF. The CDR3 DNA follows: TGCGCCAGCAGCACAGTGACAGGGGGTAGGATGGAGACCCAGTACTTC.

CDR3 sequence (DNA): TGTGCCTGGAGTGTACTAGCGGAAAACAATGAGCAGTTCTTC. Translation: CAWSVLAENNEQFF. The V and J genes are TRBV30 and TRBJ2-1; TRBD2 matches 8 bases. The CDR3 has 14 amino acids. V shed 0 bases and J 5 bases; nucleotides not matched to a gene: 3. Per germline, CDR1 GTSNPN and CDR2 SVGIG (reference sequence). Combining the CDR3 with reference TRBV30 and TRBJ2-1 gives the whole variable domain SQTIHQWPATLVQPVGSPLSLECTVEGTSNPNLYWYRQAAGRGLQLLFYSVGIGQISSEVPQNLSASRPQDRQFILSSKKLLLSDSGFYLCAWSVLAENNEQFFGPGTRLTVL.

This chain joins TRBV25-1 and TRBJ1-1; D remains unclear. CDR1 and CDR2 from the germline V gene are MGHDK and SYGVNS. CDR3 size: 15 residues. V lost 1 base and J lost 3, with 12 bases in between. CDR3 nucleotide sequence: TGTGCCAGCAGTGAATTGCTGGGCTCCGACACTGAAGCTTTCTTT. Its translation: CASSELLGSDTEAFF.

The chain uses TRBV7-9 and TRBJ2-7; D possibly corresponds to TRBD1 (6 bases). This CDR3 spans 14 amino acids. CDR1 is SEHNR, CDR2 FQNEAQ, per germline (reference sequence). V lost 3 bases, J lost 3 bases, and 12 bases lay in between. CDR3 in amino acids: CASSLVGRGYEQYF. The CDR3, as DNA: TGTGCCAGCAGCTTGGTGGGCAGGGGCTACGAGCAGTACTTC.

The CDR3, as DNA: TGCGCCAGCAGCTTGGCCGGGGGACTCTCCTACGAGCAGTACTTC. Translation gives CASSLAGGLSYEQYF. The chain couples TRBV5-1 to TRBJ2-7, with D possibly matching TRBD2 (6 bases). The CDR3 totals 15 residues. V lost 0 bases to trimming and J lost 0 bases, with 10 bases between them. Germline CDR1 reads SGHRS; CDR2 reads YFSETQ.

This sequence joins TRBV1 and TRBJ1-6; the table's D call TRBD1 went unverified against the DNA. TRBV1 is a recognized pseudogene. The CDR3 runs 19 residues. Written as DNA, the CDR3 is TGCACCAGCAGCCCTATTCGCGGGACAGGGACGTTTATGAATTCACCCCTCCACTTT. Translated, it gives CTSSPIRGTGTFMNSPLHF.

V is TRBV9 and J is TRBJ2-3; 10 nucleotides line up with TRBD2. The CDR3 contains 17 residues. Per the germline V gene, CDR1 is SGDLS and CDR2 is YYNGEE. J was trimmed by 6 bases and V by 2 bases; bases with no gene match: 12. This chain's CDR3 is CASSVSRAGGVADTQYF. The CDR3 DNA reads TGTGCCAGCAGCGTCAGCAGAGCGGGAGGGGTGGCGGATACGCAGTATTTT.

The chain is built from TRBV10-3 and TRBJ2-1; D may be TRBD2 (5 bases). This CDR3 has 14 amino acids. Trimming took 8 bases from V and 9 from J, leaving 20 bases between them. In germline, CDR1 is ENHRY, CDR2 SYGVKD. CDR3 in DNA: TGTGCCATCGGAGGCCTAACGGGAATCGGTGAGCAGTTCTTC. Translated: CAIGGLTGIGEQFF.

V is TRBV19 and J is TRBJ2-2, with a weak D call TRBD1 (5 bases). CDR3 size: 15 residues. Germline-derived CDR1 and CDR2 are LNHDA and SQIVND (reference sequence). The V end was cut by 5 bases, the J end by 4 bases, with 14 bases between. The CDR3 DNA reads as TGTGCCAGTAGTGCGAAGACAGTGTTCACCGGGGAGCTGTTTTTT. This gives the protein CASSAKTVFTGELFF.

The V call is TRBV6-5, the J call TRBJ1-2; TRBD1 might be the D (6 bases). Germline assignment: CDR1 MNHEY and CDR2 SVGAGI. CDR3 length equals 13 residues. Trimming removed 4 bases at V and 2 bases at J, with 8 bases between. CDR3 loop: CASSSTGNYGYTF. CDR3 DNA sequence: TGTGCCAGCAGTTCTACAGGGAACTATGGCTACACCTTC.

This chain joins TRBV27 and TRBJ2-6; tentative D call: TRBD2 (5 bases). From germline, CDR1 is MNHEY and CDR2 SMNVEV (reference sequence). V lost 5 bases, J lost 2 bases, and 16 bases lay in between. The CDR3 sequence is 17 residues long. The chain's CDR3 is CASSLTIFMTGANVLTF. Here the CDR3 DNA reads TGTGCCAGCAGTCTGACTATCTTCATGACTGGGGCCAACGTCCTGACTTTC. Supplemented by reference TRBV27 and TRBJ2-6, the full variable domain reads EAQVTQNPRYLITVTGKKLTVTCSQNMNHEYMSWYRQDPGLGLRQIYYSMNVEVTDKGDVPEGYKVSRKEKRNFPLILESPSPNQTSLYFCASSLTIFMTGANVLTFGAGSRLTVL.

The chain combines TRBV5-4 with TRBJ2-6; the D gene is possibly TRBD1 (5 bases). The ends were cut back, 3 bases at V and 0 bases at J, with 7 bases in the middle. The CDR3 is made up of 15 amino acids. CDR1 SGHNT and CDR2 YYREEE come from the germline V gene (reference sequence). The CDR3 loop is CASSSQDSGANVLTF. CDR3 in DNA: TGTGCCAGCAGCTCACAGGACTCTGGGGCCAACGTCCTGACTTTC. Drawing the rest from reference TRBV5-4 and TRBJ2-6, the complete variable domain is ETGVTQSPTHLIKTRGQQVTLRCSSQSGHNTVSWYQQALGQGPQFIFQYYREEENGRGNFPPRFSGLQFPNYSSELNVNALELDDSALYLCASSSQDSGANVLTFGAGSRLTVL.